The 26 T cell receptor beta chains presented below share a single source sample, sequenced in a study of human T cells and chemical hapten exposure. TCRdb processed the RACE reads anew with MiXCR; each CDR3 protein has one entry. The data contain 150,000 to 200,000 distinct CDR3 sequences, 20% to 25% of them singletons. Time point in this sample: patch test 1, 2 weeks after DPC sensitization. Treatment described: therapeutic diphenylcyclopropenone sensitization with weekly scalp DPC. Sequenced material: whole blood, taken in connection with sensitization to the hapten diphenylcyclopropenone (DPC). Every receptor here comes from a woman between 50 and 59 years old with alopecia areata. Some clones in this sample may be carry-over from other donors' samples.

The CDR3 loop is CASSRGAGNSPLHF. The CDR3, as DNA: TGTGCCAGCAGCCGAGGGGCCGGGAATTCACCCCTCCACTTT. The V gene is TRBV11-2, the J gene TRBJ1-6; D possibly corresponds to TRBD1 (5 bases). The germline V gene has CDR1 SGHAT and CDR2 FQNNGV. V was shortened by 5 bases and J by 7 bases, with 12 bases between the two germline ends. The CDR3 covers 14 residues.

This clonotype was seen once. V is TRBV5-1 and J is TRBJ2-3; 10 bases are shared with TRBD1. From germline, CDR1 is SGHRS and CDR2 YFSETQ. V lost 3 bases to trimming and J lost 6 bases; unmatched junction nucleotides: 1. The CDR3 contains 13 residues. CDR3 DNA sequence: TGCGCCAGCAGCTCGGACAGGGGGGATACGCAGTATTTT. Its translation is CASSSDRGDTQYF.

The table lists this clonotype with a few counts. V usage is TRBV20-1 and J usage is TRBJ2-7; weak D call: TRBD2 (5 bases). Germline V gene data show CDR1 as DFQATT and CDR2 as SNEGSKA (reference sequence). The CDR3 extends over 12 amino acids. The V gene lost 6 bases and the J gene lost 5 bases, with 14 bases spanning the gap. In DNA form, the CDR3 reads TGCAGTGCCCCGGATGAGGGCGACGAGCAGTACTTC. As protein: CSAPDEGDEQYF.

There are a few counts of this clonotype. CDR3 sequence (DNA): TGTGCCAGCAGTTATCCTGCCTCAGGGGTCAACCTTAACTATGGCTACACCTTC. It encodes CASSYPASGVNLNYGYTF. The chain couples TRBV9 to TRBJ1-2, with D possibly matching TRBD1 (6 bases). The CDR3 spans 18 residues. The V and J ends lost 5 bases and 1 base respectively, with 24 bases between them. CDR1 is SGDLS, CDR2 YYNGEE, per germline.

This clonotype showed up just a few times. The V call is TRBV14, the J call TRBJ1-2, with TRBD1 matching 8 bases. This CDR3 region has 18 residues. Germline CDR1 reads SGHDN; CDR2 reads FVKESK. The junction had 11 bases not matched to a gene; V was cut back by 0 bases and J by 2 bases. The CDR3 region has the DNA TGTGCCAGCAGCCAAGATTTTAGGACAGGGACATCAAACTATGGCTACACCTTC. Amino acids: CASSQDFRTGTSNYGYTF.

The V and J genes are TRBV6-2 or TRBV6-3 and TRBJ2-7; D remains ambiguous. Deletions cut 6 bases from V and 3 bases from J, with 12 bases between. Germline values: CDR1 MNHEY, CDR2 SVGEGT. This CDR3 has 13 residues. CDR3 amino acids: CASSIETVYEQYF. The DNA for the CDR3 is TGTGCCAGCAGCATCGAGACTGTCTACGAGCAGTACTTC.

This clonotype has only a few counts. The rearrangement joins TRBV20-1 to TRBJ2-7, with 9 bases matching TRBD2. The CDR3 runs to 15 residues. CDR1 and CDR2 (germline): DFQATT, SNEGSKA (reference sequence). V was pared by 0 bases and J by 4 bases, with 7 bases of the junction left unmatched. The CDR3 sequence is CSARDKRTSVYEQYF. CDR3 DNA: TGCAGTGCTAGAGATAAAAGGACTAGCGTTTACGAGCAGTACTTC.

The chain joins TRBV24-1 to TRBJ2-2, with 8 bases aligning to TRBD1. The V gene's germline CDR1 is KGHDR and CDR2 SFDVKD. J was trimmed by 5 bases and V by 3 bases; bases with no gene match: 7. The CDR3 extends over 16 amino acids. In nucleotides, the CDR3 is TGTGCCACCAGTGATCCCCGGACAGGGAATACCGGGGAGCTGTTTTTT. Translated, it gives CATSDPRTGNTGELFF.

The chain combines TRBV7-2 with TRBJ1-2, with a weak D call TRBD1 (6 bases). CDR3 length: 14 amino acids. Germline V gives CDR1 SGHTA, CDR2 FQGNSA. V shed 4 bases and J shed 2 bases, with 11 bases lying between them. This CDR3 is CASSYRDPNYGYTF. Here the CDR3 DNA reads TGTGCCAGCAGCTACAGGGATCCAAACTATGGCTACACCTTC.

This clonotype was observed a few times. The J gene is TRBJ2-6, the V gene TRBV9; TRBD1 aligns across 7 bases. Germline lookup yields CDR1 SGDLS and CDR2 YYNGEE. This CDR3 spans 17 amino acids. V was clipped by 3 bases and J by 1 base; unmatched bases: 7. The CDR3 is CASSAGTVYSGANVLTF. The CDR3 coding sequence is TGTGCCAGCAGCGCAGGGACAGTCTATTCTGGGGCCAACGTCCTGACTTTC.

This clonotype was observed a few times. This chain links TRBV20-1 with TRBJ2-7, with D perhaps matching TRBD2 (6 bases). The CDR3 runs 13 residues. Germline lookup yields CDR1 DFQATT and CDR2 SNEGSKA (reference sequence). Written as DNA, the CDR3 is TGCAGCGCGGACGGACTATCATCCTACGAGCAGTACTTC. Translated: CSADGLSSYEQYF.

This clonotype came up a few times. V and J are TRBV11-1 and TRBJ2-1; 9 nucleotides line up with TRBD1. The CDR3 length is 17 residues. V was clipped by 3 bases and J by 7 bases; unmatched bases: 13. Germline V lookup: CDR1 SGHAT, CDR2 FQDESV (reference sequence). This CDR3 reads CASSFLAGTGPQNEQFF. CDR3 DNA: TGTGCCAGCAGCTTCCTAGCCGGGACAGGGCCCCAAAATGAGCAGTTCTTC.

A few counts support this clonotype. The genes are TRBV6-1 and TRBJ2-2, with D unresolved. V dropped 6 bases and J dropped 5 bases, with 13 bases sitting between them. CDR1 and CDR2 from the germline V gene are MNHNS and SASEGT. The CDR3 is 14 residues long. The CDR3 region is CASRSSLTTGELFF. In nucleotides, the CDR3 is TGTGCCAGCAGATCCTCCCTAACAACCGGGGAGCTGTTTTTT.

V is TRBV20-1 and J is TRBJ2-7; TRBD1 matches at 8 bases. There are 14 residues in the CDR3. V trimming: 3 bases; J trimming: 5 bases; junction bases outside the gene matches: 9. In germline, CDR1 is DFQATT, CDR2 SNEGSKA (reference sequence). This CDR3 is CSASRRTGYHEQYF. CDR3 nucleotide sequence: TGCAGTGCTAGTCGAAGGACAGGGTACCACGAGCAGTACTTC.

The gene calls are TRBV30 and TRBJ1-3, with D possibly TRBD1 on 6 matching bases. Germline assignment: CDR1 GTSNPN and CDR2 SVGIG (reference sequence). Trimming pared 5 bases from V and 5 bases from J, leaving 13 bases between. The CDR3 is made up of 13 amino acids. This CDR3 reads CAWGQLARNTIYF. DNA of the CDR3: TGTGCCTGGGGACAGCTAGCCCGAAACACCATATATTTT.

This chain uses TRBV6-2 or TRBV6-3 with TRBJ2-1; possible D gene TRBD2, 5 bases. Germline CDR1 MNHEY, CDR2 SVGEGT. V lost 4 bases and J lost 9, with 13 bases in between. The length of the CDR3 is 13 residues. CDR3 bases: TGTGCCAGCAGTTCCGCCCTAGCTCCTGAGCAGTTCTTC. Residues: CASSSALAPEQFF.

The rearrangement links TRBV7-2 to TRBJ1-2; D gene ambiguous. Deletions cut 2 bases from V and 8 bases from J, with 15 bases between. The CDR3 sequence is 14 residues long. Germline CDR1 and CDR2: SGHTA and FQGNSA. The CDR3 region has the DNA TGTGCCAGCAGCTTATATCAGGAGTCGCGGGGCTACACCTTC. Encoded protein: CASSLYQESRGYTF.

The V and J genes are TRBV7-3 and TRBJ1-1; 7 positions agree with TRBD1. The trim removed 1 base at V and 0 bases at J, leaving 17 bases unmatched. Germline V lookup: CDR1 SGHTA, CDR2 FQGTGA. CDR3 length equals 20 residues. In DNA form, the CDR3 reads TGTGCCAGCAGCTTAAAGGGTCCAGGGGGGACCGGGGCCATGAACACTGAAGCTTTCTTT. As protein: CASSLKGPGGTGAMNTEAFF.

CDR3 DNA sequence: TGTGCCAGCAGAGGTGCAGGGGGATTTTCCTACAATGAGCAGTTCTTC. It yields the protein CASRGAGGFSYNEQFF. V usage is TRBV7-9 and J usage is TRBJ2-1, with 7 bases lining up with TRBD1. Germline CDR1 reads SEHNR; CDR2 reads FQNEAQ (reference sequence). J lost 1 base, V lost 6 bases, and 9 bases had no gene match. The CDR3 extends over 16 amino acids.

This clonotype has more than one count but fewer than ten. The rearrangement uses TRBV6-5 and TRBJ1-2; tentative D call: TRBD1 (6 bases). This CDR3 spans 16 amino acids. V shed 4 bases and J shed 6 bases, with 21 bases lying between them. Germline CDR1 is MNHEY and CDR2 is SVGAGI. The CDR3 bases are TGTGCCAGCAGTTTGTCAGGGGAGGGGGGTTTTCATGGCTACACCTTC. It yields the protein CASSLSGEGGFHGYTF.

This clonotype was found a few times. As DNA, the CDR3 is TGTGCCAGCAGCCGAGACAGACAAGCCTACGAGCAGTACTTC. Protein sequence: CASSRDRQAYEQYF. The chain is built from TRBV7-2 and TRBJ2-7; tentatively, D is TRBD1 (5 bases). V was clipped by 5 bases and J by 2 bases, with 13 bases between them. Germline-derived CDR1 and CDR2 are SGHTA and FQGNSA. The CDR3 runs to 14 residues.

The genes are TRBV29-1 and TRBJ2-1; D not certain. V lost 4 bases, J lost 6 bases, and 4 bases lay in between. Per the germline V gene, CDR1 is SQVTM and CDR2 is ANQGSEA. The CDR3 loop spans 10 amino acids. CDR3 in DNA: TGCAGCGTTGGGACCAATGAGCAGTTCTTC. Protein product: CSVGTNEQFF.

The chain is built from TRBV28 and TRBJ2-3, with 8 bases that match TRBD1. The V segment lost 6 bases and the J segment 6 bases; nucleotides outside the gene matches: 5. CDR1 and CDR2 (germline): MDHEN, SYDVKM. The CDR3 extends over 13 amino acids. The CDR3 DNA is TGTGCCAGCAGAGCCAGGGGGCGGGATACGCAGTATTTT. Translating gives CASRARGRDTQYF.

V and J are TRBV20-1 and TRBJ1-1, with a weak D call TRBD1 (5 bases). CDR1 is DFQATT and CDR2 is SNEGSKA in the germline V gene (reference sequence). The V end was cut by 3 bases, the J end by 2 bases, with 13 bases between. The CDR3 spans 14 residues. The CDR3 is CSASFQGLNTEAFF. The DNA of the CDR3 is TGCAGTGCTAGTTTTCAGGGCTTAAACACTGAAGCTTTCTTT.

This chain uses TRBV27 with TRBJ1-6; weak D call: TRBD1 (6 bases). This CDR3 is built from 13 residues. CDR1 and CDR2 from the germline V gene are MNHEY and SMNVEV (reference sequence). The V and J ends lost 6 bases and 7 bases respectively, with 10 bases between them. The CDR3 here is CASSSQGNSPLHF. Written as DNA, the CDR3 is TGTGCCAGCAGCTCACAGGGAAATTCACCCCTCCACTTT.

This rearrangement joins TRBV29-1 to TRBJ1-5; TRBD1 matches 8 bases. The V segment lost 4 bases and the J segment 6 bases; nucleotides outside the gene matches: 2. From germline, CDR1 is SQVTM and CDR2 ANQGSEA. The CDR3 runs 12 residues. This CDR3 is CSVGDRGQPQHF. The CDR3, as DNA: TGCAGCGTTGGAGACAGGGGTCAGCCCCAGCATTTT.